This passage covers 19 T cell receptor beta chains from one sample sequenced in a study (dated by TCRdb to about 2015). Libraries were made using 5' RACE. Sequencing relied on an Illumina MiSeq. TCRdb cleaned the public reads at Q25 with fastp, built clones with MiXCR and kept in-frame beta chains. Here each entry gathers all rows of one CDR3 protein and keeps the most common genes and DNA. Within this sample are 25,000 to 40,000 distinct CDR3 sequences, with around a quarter of them counted one time only. The top ten constitute roughly 4% of the sample. Sample: memory CD4+ T cells sorted from blood. The cell subset or site label, read with the paper, signifies: memory CD4+ T cells, CD4+CD45RO+CD25-. The source is a female donor with breast cancer.

The table lists this clonotype with many counts. J is TRBJ2-7 and V is TRBV6-5; tentative D call: TRBD2 (6 bases). The CDR3 has 14 amino acids. Germline assignment: CDR1 MNHEY and CDR2 SVGAGI. Trimming left V 2 bases short and J 5 bases short, with 13 bases between. The CDR3 DNA sequence: TGTGCCAGCAGTTACGTGGGGGGAGTGAACGAGCAGTACTTC. This sequence encodes CASSYVGGVNEQYF.

The chain combines TRBV6-1 with TRBJ2-7, with TRBD1 identical over 11 bases. Trimming took 6 bases from V and 3 from J; bases not matched to a gene: 7. Germline V gene lookup returns CDR1 MNHNS and CDR2 SASEGT. CDR3 size: 15 residues. The CDR3 DNA reads as TGTGCCAGCAGGGCCGGGACAGGGGGGATCTACGAGCAGTACTTC. The encoded protein is CASRAGTGGIYEQYF.

This clonotype occurred a few times. The chain joins TRBV9 to TRBJ2-2, with D possibly matching TRBD2 (6 bases). Germline V gene lookup returns CDR1 SGDLS and CDR2 YYNGEE. This CDR3 contains 14 residues. Trimming pared 2 bases from V and 15 bases from J, leaving 20 bases between. CDR3 loop: CASSVTGTSHHLFF. CDR3 sequence (DNA): TGTGCCAGCAGCGTGACCGGGACTTCCCATCATTTGTTTTTT.

Points on this clonotype: A read error may explain this, as a much larger clone is one base away. The chain has TRBV5-1 and TRBJ2-7, with 9 bases matching TRBD2. This CDR3 has 15 amino acids. Germline lookup yields CDR1 SGHRS and CDR2 YFSETQ. The J segment lost 2 bases and the V segment lost 8 bases, leaving 11 bases of the junction unmatched. CDR3 residues: CARSPGLASPYEQYF. CDR3 nucleotide sequence: TGCGCCAGAAGCCCAGGACTAGCGAGCCCCTACGAGCAGTACTTC.

There are a few counts of this clonotype. J is TRBJ2-3 and V is TRBV6-5; maybe TRBD2 (6 bases). Germline V gene lookup returns CDR1 MNHEY and CDR2 SVGAGI. The CDR3 spans 14 residues. V was clipped by 7 bases and J by 2 bases, with 13 bases between them. CDR3 nucleotides: TGTGCCAGCATCGATTCGGGACTCACAGATACGCAGTATTTT. Protein product: CASIDSGLTDTQYF.

This clonotype is classed as medium-sized. The V and J genes are TRBV12-3 or TRBV12-4 and TRBJ2-4, with 11 bases lining up with TRBD1. V lost 5 bases and J lost 8; bases outside the gene matches: 8. This CDR3 is built from 15 residues. Here the CDR3 DNA reads TGTGCCAGCAGTCTCATGGACAGGGGGCTGTACATTCAGTACTTC. It is translated as CASSLMDRGLYIQYF.

This clonotype was counted many times. V gene TRBV7-2 combines with J gene TRBJ2-7; no clear D. Germline V gives CDR1 SGHTA, CDR2 FQGNSA. Trimming cost V 2 bases and J 0 bases, with 11 bases left between them. The CDR3 runs 15 residues. In nucleotides, the CDR3 is TGTGCCAGCAGCTTACGGGCTTCGAGCTCCTACGAGCAGTACTTC. It translates to CASSLRASSSYEQYF.

This clonotype has ten or more counts. V and J are TRBV5-1 and TRBJ2-7; no clear D. The CDR3 consists of 11 residues. Between the trimmed V and J ends, which lost 6 bases and 4 bases, there was a span of 8 bases. Germline CDR1 SGHRS, CDR2 YFSETQ. The CDR3 here is CASTVGYEQYF. The CDR3 bases are TGCGCCAGCACAGTGGGATACGAGCAGTACTTC.

The CDR3 coding sequence is TGTGCCAGCAGCTTAGGGCTGGCGGGGGCTAGCTCCTACGAGCAGTACTTC. Protein product: CASSLGLAGASSYEQYF. The J gene is TRBJ2-7, the V gene TRBV7-6, with a possible D match to TRBD2 (7 bases). This CDR3 has 17 residues. Trimming removed 1 base from V and 0 bases from J, with 16 bases in between. Germline lookup yields CDR1 SGHVS and CDR2 FNYEAQ.

CDR3 loop: CASSQGQETQYF. In DNA form, the CDR3 reads TGCGCCAGCAGCCAGGGGCAAGAGACCCAGTACTTC. The chain combines TRBV4-1 with TRBJ2-5; no reliable D call. Germline values: CDR1 MGHRA, CDR2 YSYEKL. The V end lost 3 bases, the J end lost 2 bases, and 4 bases lay between the germline ends. This CDR3 is 12 amino acids long.

The genes are TRBV6-1 and TRBJ2-5; 7 bases align to TRBD1. CDR1 is MNHNS, CDR2 SASEGT, per germline. This CDR3 has 15 residues. V was clipped by 3 bases and J by 0 bases; unmatched bases: 4. The CDR3 sequence is CASSEGTAYQETQYF. The DNA for the CDR3 is TGTGCCAGCAGTGAGGGGACAGCGTACCAAGAGACCCAGTACTTC.

V usage is TRBV7-9 and J usage is TRBJ2-3; the match to TRBD2 covers 13 bases. V trimming: 4 bases; J trimming: 7 bases; junction bases outside the gene matches: 8. CDR3 size: 16 residues. Germline V gives CDR1 SEHNR, CDR2 FQNEAQ (reference sequence). Here the CDR3 DNA reads TGTGCCAGCAGCTCCTGGACTAGCGGGGGAGATCATACGCAGTATTTT. Translation: CASSSWTSGGDHTQYF.

This clonotype was counted a few times. V gene TRBV4-1 combines with J gene TRBJ1-6; D is unresolved. Trimming removed 0 bases at V and 9 bases at J, with 12 bases between. CDR3 length equals 15 residues. Germline assignment: CDR1 MGHRA and CDR2 YSYEKL. The CDR3 is CASSQDSASGSPLHF. CDR3 DNA: TGCGCCAGCAGCCAAGATTCGGCTTCGGGTTCACCCCTCCACTTT.

The chain uses TRBV12-3 or TRBV12-4 and TRBJ2-3, with a tentative D call TRBD2 (7 bases). The V end was cut by 7 bases, the J end by 5 bases, with 19 bases between. The CDR3 covers 15 residues. The CDR3 DNA is TGTGCCAGCAACCTCAGGGGACTACGGGGAGATACGCAGTATTTT. Its protein is CASNLRGLRGDTQYF.

The chain joins TRBV6-5 to TRBJ2-1; D uncertain. Germline assignment: CDR1 MNHEY and CDR2 SVGAGI. This CDR3 comprises 12 residues. The V end was cut by 2 bases, the J end by 5 bases, with 4 bases between. CDR3 sequence reads: CASSYGDNEQFF. The CDR3 nucleotides are TGTGCCAGCAGTTACGGCGACAATGAGCAGTTCTTC.

This clonotype was picked up a small number of times. This chain joins TRBV5-4 and TRBJ1-1; D may be TRBD1 (5 bases). The CDR3 totals 14 residues. Between the trimmed V and J ends, which lost 0 bases and 5 bases, there was a span of 11 bases. CDR1 is SGHNT, CDR2 YYREEE, per germline (reference sequence). Here the CDR3 reads CASSLVGRETEAFF. The DNA of the CDR3 is TGTGCCAGCAGCTTGGTTGGCAGGGAGACTGAAGCTTTCTTT. Full variable domain (rest looked up from reference TRBV5-4 and TRBJ1-1): ETGVTQSPTHLIKTRGQQVTLRCSSQSGHNTVSWYQQALGQGPQFIFQYYREEENGRGNFPPRFSGLQFPNYSSELNVNALELDDSALYLCASSLVGRETEAFFGQGTRLTVV.

In this sample, this clonotype turned up a few times. CDR3 residues: CASKVTAANYGYTF. The CDR3 coding sequence is TGTGCCAGCAAAGTCACAGCAGCTAACTATGGCTACACCTTC. The V call is TRBV2, the J call TRBJ1-2; D unresolved. Germline V gene sequence: CDR1 SNHLY, CDR2 FYNNEI. The CDR3 has 14 amino acids. Trimming shortened V by 7 bases and J by 0 bases, and 12 bases separated the two germline ends.

The chain links TRBV12-3 or TRBV12-4 to TRBJ2-1; TRBD1 aligns across 9 bases. V dropped 6 bases and J dropped 6; count of bases not matched to a gene: 6. The CDR3 runs 14 residues. DNA of the CDR3: TGTGCCAGCAGCTGGACAGGGGTGGGCAATGAGCAGTTCTTC. Residues: CASSWTGVGNEQFF.

Concerning this clonotype: A much more abundant neighbour one base away suggests this may be a read error. This chain connects TRBV4-1 to TRBJ1-6, with a tentative D call TRBD1 (5 bases). Trimming left V 6 bases short and J 10 bases short, with 22 bases between. CDR1 MGHRA and CDR2 YSYEKL come from the germline V gene. This CDR3 has 16 residues. CDR3 loop: CASRQSGRAPPSPLHF. DNA of the CDR3: TGCGCCAGCAGACAATCGGGCAGGGCACCACCCTCACCCCTCCACTTT.